Listed below are T cell receptor beta chains from one sample, sequenced in a study of shared clonotypes between healthy human individuals. TCRdb keeps only in-frame clones here, not all; method: immunoSEQ multiplex PCR. Seen here are 500,000 or so clones, 90% to 96% observed once, and the top ten hold about 0.06%. Sequenced sample: naive CD4+ T cells sorted from blood. The receptors come from a woman in her twenties or thirties in good health. The CDR3 runs from the conserved cysteine through the conserved F or W. Each record gives: D gene, CDR3 length, J gene, clone size, V gene, CDR3 DNA, CDR3 protein. D genes are given only for firm matches. Clone size is shown for a subset of rows, as once, few, many or a class of expanded clone.

TRBD2	15	TRBJ2-7	once	TRBV11-2	TGTGCCAGCAGCTTAGGCGGGAGGAGGTCCTACGAGCAGTACTTC	CASSLGGRRSYEQYF
TRBD2	16	TRBJ2-2	.	TRBV27	TGTGCCAGCAGTTTAGCACTAGCGCCACAACCCGGGGAGCTGTTTTTT	CASSLALAPQPGELFF
.	15	TRBJ2-3	once	TRBV11-3	TGTGCCAGCAGCCGAGATGGGGGCATCACAGATACGCAGTATTTT	CASSRDGGITDTQYF
TRBD1	14	TRBJ2-7	.	TRBV11-3	TGTGCCAGCAGCGTTGGACAGGGGACCTACGAGCAGTACTTC	CASSVGQGTYEQYF
.	14	TRBJ2-7	.	TRBV28	TGTGCCAGCAGTTTGGGGCGAATTTCGGGCGAGCAGTACTTC	CASSLGRISGEQYF
.	15	TRBJ2-5	.	TRBV7-5	TGTGTCAGAAGACAAAACCGGTGGCCTCAAGAGACCCAGTACTTC	CVRRQNRWPQETQYF
TRBD2	14	TRBJ2-1	.	TRBV2	TGTGCCAGCCCCCCCGTGGGGGGGTTGGATGAGCAGTTCTTC	CASPPVGGLDEQFF
.	12	TRBJ1-1	.	TRBV2	TGTGCCAGCAACGGAGGCCACACTGAAGCTTTCTTT	CASNGGHTEAFF
TRBD1	16	TRBJ1-2	.	TRBV18	TGTGCCAGCTCACTTACCGGGACAGGGGGCGCGAGGGGCTACACCTTC	CASSLTGTGGARGYTF
.	15	TRBJ2-6	.	TRBV5-1	TGCGCCAGCAGCTGGACCGTCTCTGGGGCCAACGTCCTGACTTTC	CASSWTVSGANVLTF
TRBD2	16	TRBJ2-5	.	TRBV2	TGTGCCAGCAGTGAAAGGAAGGCGGGAGAGAGACAGACCCAGTACTTC	CASSERKAGERQTQYF
.	16	TRBJ1-2	.	TRBV9	TGTGCCAGCAGCGACGACCGGGGTCATTCTAACTATGGCTACACCTTC	CASSDDRGHSNYGYTF
TRBD2	18	TRBJ2-7	.	TRBV5-6	TGTGCCAGCAGCACCGGACTAGCGGGACCAACGGGATCGAGGGAGCAGTACTTC	CASSTGLAGPTGSREQYF
TRBD1	18	TRBJ1-5	.	TRBV19	TGTGCCAGTAGTCATCAGAGGACAGGGGACCTGCGGGATCAGCCCCAGCATTTT	CASSHQRTGDLRDQPQHF
.	14	TRBJ1-1	.	TRBV2	TGTGCCAGCAGTTTGCAGGGACTGAACACTGAAGCTTTCTTT	CASSLQGLNTEAFF
TRBD2	17	TRBJ2-3	.	TRBV11-2	TGTGCCAGCAGTCCACCTTCTAGCGGGAGAATGACAGATACGCAGTATTTT	CASSPPSSGRMTDTQYF
.	11	TRBJ2-5	.	TRBV20-1	TGCAGTGCTAGGGGACAAGAGACCCAGTACTTC	CSARGQETQYF
.	15	TRBJ2-5	.	TRBV28	TGTGCCAGCCGAGGGGCGGCTTACCGCCAAGAGACCCAGTACTTC	CASRGAAYRQETQYF
.	16	TRBJ1-4	.	TRBV6-1	TGTGCCAGCAGTGAGGTTCTCGGCTCAACTAATGAAAAACTGTTTTTT	CASSEVLGSTNEKLFF
.	16	TRBJ2-1	.	TRBV7-8	TGTGCCAGCAGCCCCCTGGAGGCGGGACCCTACAATGAGCAGTTCTTC	CASSPLEAGPYNEQFF
.	17	TRBJ2-5	.	TRBV4-1	TGCGCCAGCAGCCAAGATCGAGGGGGTGCAGGGGAGGAGACCCAGTACTTC	CASSQDRGGAGEETQYF
.	14	TRBJ2-1	.	TRBV7-2	TGTGCCAGCAGCCAAGTCGGACAAACGGGTGAGCAGTTCTTC	CASSQVGQTGEQFF
.	18	TRBJ1-3	.	TRBV10-3	TGTGCCATCAGTGACCGTTTGCGGGGACCAGGGCCTGGAAACACCATATATTTT	CAISDRLRGPGPGNTIYF
.	12	TRBJ2-5	.	TRBV4-1	TGCGCCAGCAGCCAAGCACAGGGGACCCAGTACTTC	CASSQAQGTQYF
.	14	TRBJ2-5	.	TRBV6-1	TGTGCCAGCAGTTTACTGGGCGAAGGCCGGACCCAGTACTTC	CASSLLGEGRTQYF
.	12	TRBJ1-4	.	TRBV28	TGTGCCAGCAGTTTGGGGTTTGAAAAACTGTTTTTT	CASSLGFEKLFF